Following are 5 T cell receptor beta chains from one sample sequenced in a study of blood T cell repertoires in COVID-19. Sequenced by immunoSEQ multiplex PCR; TCRdb stores in-frame clones only, minus some. There are more than 95,000 clones in the sample; around 85% occur only once, and 2.5% to 3.5% lies in the top ten. The specimen was peripheral blood. These receptors all come from a woman of 80 years or more with active or convalescent COVID-19.

The chain is built from TRBV27 and TRBJ2-2; D ambiguous. The germline V gene has CDR1 MNHEY and CDR2 SMNVEV (reference sequence). V was clipped by 6 bases and J by 6 bases, with 11 bases between them. The CDR3 loop spans 13 amino acids. The CDR3 reads CASRRRLPGELFF. The CDR3 bases are TGTGCCAGCAGGCGGAGACTCCCCGGGGAGCTGTTTTTT.

This clone was picked up a small number of times. CDR3: CAWRRTGANQPQHF. The CDR3 region has the DNA TGTGCCTGGAGGAGGACAGGGGCTAATCAGCCCCAGCATTTT. This rearrangement joins TRBV30 to TRBJ1-5; 9 nucleotides agree with TRBD1. The V and J ends lost 3 bases and 4 bases, in that order; junction bases with no gene match: 4. Germline CDR1 and CDR2: GTSNPN and SVGIG (reference sequence). The CDR3 is 14 residues long.

CDR3 region: CASTRLAGGNNEQFF. In DNA form, the CDR3 reads TGTGCCAGCACTCGACTAGCGGGAGGGAACAATGAGCAGTTCTTC. V gene TRBV9 combines with J gene TRBJ2-1, with 14 bases that match TRBD2. The J segment lost 5 bases and the V segment lost 6 bases, leaving 4 bases of the junction unmatched. The CDR3 contains 15 residues. Germline CDR1 reads SGDLS; CDR2 reads YYNGEE.

The chain has TRBV5-6 and TRBJ2-3; D possibly corresponds to TRBD1 (5 bases). Germline lookup yields CDR1 SGHDT and CDR2 YYEEEE. Trimming pared 0 bases from V and 6 bases from J, leaving 11 bases between. The CDR3 runs to 14 residues. CDR3: CASSLGRTSDTQYF. CDR3 sequence (DNA): TGTGCCAGCAGCTTGGGACGGACATCTGATACGCAGTATTTT.

A few counts support this clone. This chain's CDR3 is CASSYSYRAYTEAFF. CDR3 bases: TGTGCCAGCAGTTACTCGTACAGGGCCTACACTGAAGCTTTCTTT. The J gene is TRBJ1-1, the V gene TRBV6-2 or TRBV6-3, with a weak D call TRBD1 (6 bases). The V end lost 0 bases, the J end lost 3 bases, and 11 bases lay between the germline ends. The CDR3 length is 15 residues. CDR1 and CDR2 from the germline V gene are MNHEY and SVGEGT.